The clone carrying this T cell receptor (beta chain) was observed a single time. Original handling: Reference gene primer amplification gave estimated nucleated cell counts. TCRdb's copy holds only in-frame clones and misses some; the assay was immunoSEQ multiplex PCR. That table is the source of V, J and clone size, and D and trimming were worked out from the DNA. The data contain about 74,000 clones, 84% of them seen just once; the ten biggest clones take up about 37%. The record originates from a study of blood T cell repertoires in COVID-19. Study summary: The study drew acute and convalescent COVID-19 samples from the United States, Italy and Spain. The cDNA or gDNA used as material had been derived from T cells, B-cell-depleted T cells, or PBMCs.

Per germline, CDR1 MNHEY and CDR2 SVGAGI. The trim removed 2 bases at V and 7 bases at J, leaving 7 bases unmatched. The CDR3 runs 14 residues. This TCR was sampled from a man between 70 and 80 years old with acute or convalescent COVID-19. This sequence joins TRBV6-5 and TRBJ1-1, with 7 bases fitting TRBD1. Material: peripheral blood. The CDR3 bases are TGTGCCAGCAGTTACAGGGGGCTAAGGGTTGAAGCTTTCTTT. Residues: CASSYRGLRVEAFF.